Listed below are T cell receptor beta chains from one sample, sequenced in a study of OX40 agonist ivuxolimab in advanced cancers. Here immunoSEQ multiplex PCR was the method, and the copy in TCRdb shows in-frame clones only, minus some. Of 15,000 to 20,000 clones in the sample, approximately 83% were seen once. The specimen was CD4+ or CD8+ T cells sorted from blood, collected in a trial of the OX40 agonist ivuxolimab. These receptors were obtained from an adult with an advanced solid tumor such as melanoma, head and neck, liver or kidney cancer. The CDR3 runs from the conserved cysteine through the conserved F or W. D genes are given only for firm matches. Clone size is given for some rows only: seen once, a few or many times, or a class if the clone is expanded.

J gene: TRBJ2-1
clone size: .
D gene: .
V gene: TRBV13
CDR3 DNA: TGTGCCAGCAGCTTAGGCCTAGGGCAGGCGGGGTTCTTC
CDR3 protein: CASSLGLGQAGFF

J gene: TRBJ2-7
clone size: few
D gene: .
V gene: TRBV7-3
CDR3 DNA: TGTGCCAGCAGCTCTAGTTCCAGGACTCGCTCCTACGAGCAGTACTTC
CDR3 protein: CASSSSSRTRSYEQYF

J gene: TRBJ2-1
clone size: .
D gene: .
V gene: TRBV7-8
CDR3 DNA: TGTGCCAGCAGCTTAGCGGCGGGGCCTTTCTCCTACAATGAGCAGTTCTTC
CDR3 protein: CASSLAAGPFSYNEQFF

J gene: TRBJ1-6
clone size: .
D gene: TRBD1
V gene: TRBV4-1
CDR3 DNA: TGCGCCAGCAGCCGGGGACAGGGGAATTCACCCCTCCACTTT
CDR3 protein: CASSRGQGNSPLHF

J gene: TRBJ1-2
clone size: .
D gene: TRBD1
V gene: TRBV28
CDR3 DNA: TGTGCCAGCAGATACGATAGGACAGGGGAGTATGGCTACACCTTC
CDR3 protein: CASRYDRTGEYGYTF

J gene: TRBJ1-5
clone size: few
D gene: .
V gene: TRBV5-1
CDR3 DNA: TGCGCCAGCAGCTTGGGATGGGGCCCCAATCAGCCCCAGCATTTT
CDR3 protein: CASSLGWGPNQPQHF

J gene: TRBJ1-2
clone size: .
D gene: .
V gene: TRBV7-9
CDR3 DNA: TGTGCCAGCAGCCCCCGGGACTTAGTGCGTATGACCTTC
CDR3 protein: CASSPRDLVRMTF

J gene: TRBJ1-1
clone size: .
D gene: .
V gene: TRBV4-1
CDR3 DNA: TGCGCCAGCAGCCAGGGCCAGGAAATCACCACTGAAGCTTTCTTT
CDR3 protein: CASSQGQEITTEAFF

J gene: TRBJ2-5
clone size: once
D gene: TRBD2
V gene: TRBV27
CDR3 DNA: TGTGCCAGCAGTCTAATAGCGGGAGTGCTCAACTTC
CDR3 protein: CASSLIAGVLNF

J gene: TRBJ1-1
clone size: once
D gene: TRBD1
V gene: TRBV11-2
CDR3 DNA: TGTGCCAGCAGCCCGCGACAGGGAGGGCACACTGAAGCTTTCTTT
CDR3 protein: CASSPRQGGHTEAFF

J gene: TRBJ2-7
clone size: .
D gene: .
V gene: TRBV2
CDR3 DNA: TGTGCCAGCAGTGAAGGCGAGCAGTACTTC
CDR3 protein: CASSEGEQYF

J gene: TRBJ1-2
clone size: once
D gene: .
V gene: TRBV19
CDR3 DNA: TGTGCCAGTAGTATAGCTGCGGACACCCTATGGGGCTACACCTTC
CDR3 protein: CASSIAADTLWGYTF

J gene: TRBJ1-2
clone size: .
D gene: .
V gene: TRBV2
CDR3 DNA: TGTGCCAGCACAAGACCGCAGGGTGTCTATGGCTACACCTTC
CDR3 protein: CASTRPQGVYGYTF

J gene: TRBJ1-1
clone size: hyperexpanded
D gene: .
V gene: TRBV25-1
CDR3 DNA: TGTGCCAGCAGTCCCAGGGGAACTGAAGCTTTCTTT
CDR3 protein: CASSPRGTEAFF

J gene: TRBJ2-7
clone size: .
D gene: .
V gene: TRBV7-6
CDR3 DNA: TGTGCCAGCAGCCAAGGGGGCTCCTACGAGCAGTACTTC
CDR3 protein: CASSQGGSYEQYF

J gene: TRBJ1-1
clone size: .
D gene: .
V gene: TRBV5-6
CDR3 DNA: TGTGCCAGCAGCTACGGGGGATTCGAGGGTGAAGCTTTCTTT
CDR3 protein: CASSYGGFEGEAFF